The clone carrying this TCR beta chain was recorded at least ten times. Antigen: not known. The CDR3 is made up of 14 amino acids. The V gene's germline CDR1 is SGHTA and CDR2 FQGNSA. V was cut by 2 bases and J by 3 bases, with 8 bases left in between. These data are taken from a study of T-cell reconstitution after alpha-beta-depleted transplantation in children. Whole-study findings and limits: High day-60 TCRbeta diversity in some patients came from surviving recipient T cells and thymic progenitors. T-cell counts and diversity were attributed mostly to newly produced T cells one year after transplant. It was reported that alpha-beta T cells came from several hundred expanded graft clones (about two months after transplant).

Unique molecular identifiers featured in how the TCRbeta library was prepared. MiXCR, run by TCRdb on the PCR reads, gives a single entry per CDR3 protein. Found here are about 580,000 distinct CDR3 sequences, more than 20% of them singletons; the top ten hold roughly an eighth. Sequenced material: PBMCs, mostly from graft donor cells, taken 360 days after TCRalphabeta/CD19-depleted stem cell transplant. This rearrangement joins TRBV7-2 to TRBJ1-3, with D possibly being TRBD1 (5 bases). This TCR was recovered from a boy under two years old who had a stem cell transplant for acute myeloid leukemia, so the T cells may come from the graft donor. CDR3 sequence reads: CASSLNGGGNTIYF. The CDR3 coding sequence is TGTGCCAGCAGCTTAAATGGGGGTGGAAACACCATATATTTT. Based on the CDR3 plus reference TRBV7-2 and TRBJ1-3, the full variable domain is GAGVSQSPSNKVTEKGKDVELRCDPISGHTALYWYRQSLGQGLEFLIYFQGNSAPDKSGLPSDRFSAERTGGSVSTLTIQRTQQEDSAVYLCASSLNGGGNTIYFGEGSWLTVV.